Reported below is one T cell receptor (beta chain). Its antigen is not known. Template for every sorted-subset replicate PCR totaled roughly 210 ng DNA, around 33,000 T cell genomes. Measured with immunoSEQ multiplex PCR; TCRdb has only the in-frame clones, and not every one. Of about 2.1 million clones in the sample, 93% were seen once. These data come from a study of shared clonotypes between healthy human individuals. General study results and limits: Non-shared clonotypes showed lower generation probabilities than clonotypes common to all four donors.

The naive CD8 subset, CD45RO-negative cells positively selected for CCR7, excluded terminally differentiated effector memory CD45RA+ cells. Trimming at V came to 2 bases and at J to 4 bases, leaving 9 bases not matched to a gene. Germline assignment: CDR1 SGDLS and CDR2 YYNGEE. The CDR3 contains 16 residues. The V call is TRBV9, the J call TRBJ2-7; 10 bases are shared with TRBD2. The TCR originated in a man between 18 and 35 years old in good health. Some clones in this sample may be carry-over from other donors' samples. Sequences were obtained from naive CD8+ T cells from PBMCs. CDR3 sequence reads: CASSVSSGGPFYEQYF. CDR3 nucleotide sequence: TGTGCCAGCAGCGTTTCTAGCGGGGGTCCTTTTTACGAGCAGTACTTC.